The 15 T cell receptor beta chains in this list originate from one sample, sequenced in a study of cytomegalovirus exposure and HLA in healthy donors. In the PCR, 60 Vbeta and 13 Jbeta primers were used. Here immunoSEQ multiplex PCR was the method, and the copy in TCRdb shows in-frame clones only, minus some. The sample contains roughly 200,000 clones, roughly 80% of which appear only once. Sequenced: PBMCs. All receptors come from a woman under 40 in good health and CMV-seropositive.

V is TRBV30 and J is TRBJ2-1, with D perhaps TRBD2 (7 bases). The CDR3 has 14 amino acids. V lost 0 bases and J 6 bases, leaving 12 bases between the germline ends. Germline loops: CDR1 GTSNPN, CDR2 SVGIG (reference sequence). The CDR3 DNA is TGTGCCTGGAGTGTATTGGGGGGGCTCAATGAGCAGTTCTTC. Its protein product is CAWSVLGGLNEQFF.

The chain has TRBV9 and TRBJ1-6; 7 bases match TRBD1. Germline V gene lookup returns CDR1 SGDLS and CDR2 YYNGEE. The CDR3 loop spans 14 amino acids. V shed 3 bases and J 7 bases; nucleotides not matched to a gene: 4. CDR3 DNA: TGTGCCAGCAGCGCAGGGACAGAAAATTCACCCCTCCACTTT. Amino acids: CASSAGTENSPLHF.

This chain uses TRBV6-5 with TRBJ2-2; TRBD2 might be the D (5 bases). V was trimmed by 0 bases and J by 6 bases, leaving 11 bases between them. Germline V gene lookup returns CDR1 MNHEY and CDR2 SVGAGI. CDR3 size: 15 residues. Here the CDR3 reads CASSYSVRGSGELFF. In DNA form, the CDR3 reads TGTGCCAGCAGTTACTCTGTTCGGGGTTCCGGGGAGCTGTTTTTT.

This clone was observed a few times. The V and J genes are TRBV9 and TRBJ2-3; TRBD1 agrees at 9 bases. Losses at the gene ends were 1 base for V and 0 bases for J; bases not matched to a gene: 3. Germline V gene sequence: CDR1 SGDLS, CDR2 YYNGEE. The CDR3 totals 16 residues. In DNA, the CDR3 is TGTGCCAGCAGCGTAACCGGGACAGGGAGCACAGATACGCAGTATTTT. Encoded protein: CASSVTGTGSTDTQYF.

The rearrangement joins TRBV6-6 to TRBJ2-7; a weak D match, TRBD1 (5 bases). Trimming shortened V by 2 bases and J by 6 bases, and 17 bases separated the two germline ends. The germline V gene has CDR1 MNHNY and CDR2 SVGAGI (reference sequence). This CDR3 is 15 amino acids long. DNA of the CDR3: TGTGCCAGCAGTTACGTCATGGGGCGTATTATCGAGCAGTACTTC. It is translated as CASSYVMGRIIEQYF.

The chain uses TRBV29-1 and TRBJ1-1; 9 nucleotides line up with TRBD1. Trimming at V came to 1 base and at J to 5 bases, leaving 2 bases not matched to a gene. CDR1 is SQVTM, CDR2 ANQGSEA, per germline. This CDR3 is built from 13 residues. In nucleotides, the CDR3 is TGCAGCGTTGAAGTACAGGGGGCGACTGAAGCTTTCTTT. Translated, it gives CSVEVQGATEAFF.

The genes are TRBV4-1 and TRBJ2-6; tentatively, D is TRBD2 (6 bases). CDR3 length: 17 amino acids. CDR1 is MGHRA, CDR2 YSYEKL, per germline. V was trimmed by 0 bases and J by 1 base, leaving 10 bases between them. CDR3 amino acids: CASSQDPRESGANVLTF. CDR3 bases: TGCGCCAGCAGCCAAGACCCTCGGGAGTCTGGGGCCAACGTCCTGACTTTC.

Notes on this clone: In this CDR3 the conserved last residue, phenylalanine or tryptophan, is missing, so a read error is likely. This chain connects TRBV5-1 to TRBJ2-7; 9 positions agree with TRBD1. Germline values: CDR1 SGHRS, CDR2 YFSETQ. The CDR3 spans 15 residues. Trimming took 1 base from V and 3 from J; bases not matched to a gene: 5. The CDR3 DNA follows: TGCGCCAGCAGCTTGCCCGAGACAGGGGGCTACGAGCAGTACCTC. Translation gives CASSLPETGGYEQYL.

The rearrangement joins TRBV28 to TRBJ1-5; no reliable D call. V was trimmed by 6 bases and J by 6 bases, leaving 12 bases between them. The germline CDR1 and CDR2 sequences are MDHEN and SYDVKM. The CDR3 has 13 residues. The DNA for the CDR3 is TGTGCCAGCAGGACCGGGCGGGTTCAGCCCCAGCATTTT. Protein: CASRTGRVQPQHF.

This clone was picked up a small number of times. V and J are TRBV7-8 and TRBJ1-4, with D perhaps TRBD1 (5 bases). With 5 bases removed from V and 7 bases from J, the gap between germline ends came to 20 bases. There are 16 residues in the CDR3. Germline values: CDR1 SGHVS, CDR2 FQNEAQ. CDR3: CASSHPWGGSGEKLFF. In DNA form, the CDR3 reads TGTGCCAGCAGCCACCCTTGGGGGGGATCGGGTGAAAAACTGTTTTTT.

V and J are TRBV15 and TRBJ2-7, with D possibly matching TRBD2 (6 bases). V was clipped by 3 bases and J by 0 bases, with 12 bases between them. The CDR3 has 15 amino acids. Germline CDR1 and CDR2: LNHNV and YYDKDF (reference sequence). CDR3 DNA: TGTGCCACCAGCAGGGCCCCCGGGAGCTCCTACGAGCAGTACTTC. Translating it yields CATSRAPGSSYEQYF.

The chain employs TRBV12-5 and TRBJ2-7; D is possibly TRBD2 (5 bases). Germline V gene lookup returns CDR1 LGHNT and CDR2 FRNRAP. CDR3 size: 15 residues. V was trimmed by 0 bases and J by 3 bases, leaving 12 bases between them. The CDR3 DNA sequence: TGTGCTAGTGGTTTGGTACGGGCGGGCAACTACGAGCAGTACTTC. Its protein product is CASGLVRAGNYEQYF. Variable domain in full (rest from reference TRBV12-5 and TRBJ2-7): DARVTQTPRHKVTEMGQEVTMRCQPILGHNTVFWYRQTMMQGLELLAYFRNRAPLDDSGMPKDRFSAEMPDATLATLKIQPSEPRDSAVYFCASGLVRAGNYEQYFGPGTRLTVT.

In its sample, this clone was seen a few times. The chain combines TRBV28 with TRBJ1-2; the D is unclear. The V end lost 7 bases, the J end lost 4 bases, and 16 bases lay between the germline ends. Germline assignment: CDR1 MDHEN and CDR2 SYDVKM. The CDR3 contains 14 residues. CDR3 amino acids: CASTQGRQTYGYTF. The CDR3 bases are TGTGCCAGCACCCAAGGGAGGCAAACCTATGGCTACACCTTC.

A few counts support this clone. This chain joins TRBV6-4 and TRBJ2-6; unclear D gene. CDR3 length: 15 amino acids. V shed 3 bases and J shed 0 bases, with 6 bases lying between them. The germline V gene has CDR1 MRHNA and CDR2 SNTAGT. The CDR3 region has the DNA TGTGCCAGCAGTGAGACATTCTCTGGGGCCAACGTCCTGACTTTC. Its translation: CASSETFSGANVLTF.

The V gene is TRBV2, the J gene TRBJ1-5; 7 bases map to TRBD1. V was pared by 3 bases and J by 4 bases, with 3 bases of the junction left unmatched. The CDR3 spans 14 residues. Germline values: CDR1 SNHLY, CDR2 FYNNEI. The CDR3 loop is CASSERGRNQPQHF. In DNA, the CDR3 is TGTGCCAGCAGTGAGAGGGGGCGGAATCAGCCCCAGCATTTT.